The next 19 T cell receptor beta chains were all read from a single sample in a study of cytomegalovirus exposure and HLA in healthy donors. This table comes from immunoSEQ multiplex PCR, and its TCRdb copy is limited to in-frame clones, with some not included. Of about 70,000 clones listed, roughly 94% were seen once; the top ten hold less than 2%. Sequences were obtained from PBMCs. The source of these receptors is a man aged 18 to 29 in good health and CMV-seropositive.

The chain joins TRBV15 to TRBJ2-3; the D gene is possibly TRBD2 (6 bases). The CDR3 covers 13 residues. CDR1 LNHNV and CDR2 YYDKDF come from the germline V gene (reference sequence). Trimming removed 11 bases from V and 1 base from J, with 13 bases in between. The CDR3 loop is CAGRDGRTDTQYF. The CDR3 nucleotides read TGTGCCGGGCGGGACGGACGCACAGATACGCAGTATTTT.

The J gene is TRBJ1-4, the V gene TRBV19; a weak D match, TRBD1 (5 bases). Trimming took 4 bases from V and 7 from J, leaving 13 bases between them. The germline gives CDR1 LNHDA, CDR2 SQIVND (reference sequence). There are 14 residues in the CDR3. The CDR3 spells CASSTGRESEKLFF. CDR3 nucleotide sequence: TGTGCCAGTAGTACAGGGAGGGAGAGTGAAAAACTGTTTTTT.

This clone was detected only once. CDR3 bases: TGTGCCAGCAGCCAGGCATACAATGAGCAGTTCTTC. It encodes CASSQAYNEQFF. V gene TRBV14 combines with J gene TRBJ2-1; D uncertain. Between the trimmed V and J ends, which lost 3 bases and 4 bases, there was a span of 4 bases. This CDR3 is built from 12 residues. Germline V gene sequence: CDR1 SGHDN, CDR2 FVKESK.

V is TRBV27 and J is TRBJ2-3; 7 positions match TRBD2. The germline CDR1 and CDR2 sequences are MNHEY and SMNVEV (reference sequence). The CDR3 has 17 residues. V trimming: 4 bases; J trimming: 8 bases; junction bases outside the gene matches: 18. This CDR3 reads CASSSPSGTINWGTQYF. DNA for the CDR3: TGTGCCAGCAGTTCCCCCTCCGGGACTATAAATTGGGGTACGCAGTATTTT.

This clone was found once. V and J are TRBV27 and TRBJ2-1; 16 bases are shared with TRBD2. The germline CDR1 and CDR2 sequences are MNHEY and SMNVEV (reference sequence). The CDR3 is made up of 17 amino acids. J was trimmed by 5 bases and V by 3 bases; bases with no gene match: 4. The CDR3 here is CASSLIGTSGRDNEQFF. The CDR3, as DNA: TGTGCCAGCAGTTTGATCGGGACTAGCGGGAGGGACAATGAGCAGTTCTTC.

The V call is TRBV7-9, the J call TRBJ2-1; 13 nucleotides agree with TRBD2. Germline loops: CDR1 SEHNR, CDR2 FQNEAQ (reference sequence). V lost 5 bases, J lost 7 bases, and 5 bases stayed unmatched. The CDR3 contains 15 residues. CDR3 in amino acids: CASSRTSGRGNEQFF. CDR3 nucleotides: TGTGCCAGCAGCCGGACTAGCGGGAGAGGGAATGAGCAGTTCTTC.

This clone was seen a single time. The chain links TRBV7-3 to TRBJ2-3; TRBD2 aligns across 15 bases. CDR1 is SGHTA and CDR2 is FQGTGA in the germline V gene. V shed 4 bases and J 4 bases; nucleotides not matched to a gene: 3. This CDR3 contains 16 residues. The CDR3 is CASSSGLAGGADTQYF. As DNA, the CDR3 is TGTGCCAGCAGCTCCGGACTAGCGGGAGGGGCAGATACGCAGTATTTT.

The V call is TRBV11-2, the J call TRBJ2-5, with 7 bases identical to TRBD1. Germline trimming cut 5 bases from V and 3 bases from J; bases unmatched to any gene: 9. Germline CDR1 is SGHAT and CDR2 is FQNNGV. The CDR3 totals 15 residues. In DNA, the CDR3 is TGTGCCAGCAGCGAAGCCGGGACAGTTGAAGAGACCCAGTACTTC. Its protein is CASSEAGTVEETQYF.

This clone was seen only once. The J gene is TRBJ1-2, the V gene TRBV9; D unresolved. Germline CDR1 is SGDLS and CDR2 is YYNGEE. This CDR3 has 13 amino acids. V was cut by 3 bases and J by 5 bases, with 11 bases left in between. The CDR3 here is CASSGFGFYGYTF. CDR3 DNA: TGTGCCAGCAGCGGTTTCGGTTTTTATGGCTACACCTTC.

CDR3 DNA: TGTGCCAGCACGGGACTAGCGGGCCCCACAGATACGCAGTATTTT. Translation: CASTGLAGPTDTQYF. The rearrangement uses TRBV27 and TRBJ2-3, with 12 bases identical to TRBD2. Germline-derived CDR1 and CDR2 are MNHEY and SMNVEV (reference sequence). The trim removed 7 bases at V and 2 bases at J, leaving 4 bases unmatched. CDR3 length equals 15 residues.

The chain has TRBV6-5 and TRBJ2-1, with D possibly TRBD2 on 5 matching bases. The CDR3 totals 14 residues. Germline V gene data show CDR1 as MNHEY and CDR2 as SVGAGI. V was shortened by 1 base and J by 7 bases, with 11 bases between the two germline ends. CDR3 sequence reads: CASSYYAGYNEQFF. CDR3 bases: TGTGCCAGCAGTTACTACGCGGGTTATAATGAGCAGTTCTTC.

This chain joins TRBV6-5 and TRBJ1-1; tentatively, D is TRBD1 (6 bases). This CDR3 is 14 amino acids long. CDR1 and CDR2 from the germline V gene are MNHEY and SVGAGI. V dropped 4 bases and J dropped 5 bases, with 14 bases sitting between them. CDR3 DNA sequence: TGTGCCAGCAGTTCCTCGGACAGACCTACTGAAGCTTTCTTT. As protein: CASSSSDRPTEAFF.

This chain links TRBV28 with TRBJ2-7; 7 bases fit TRBD1. Germline CDR1 MDHEN, CDR2 SYDVKM. V was pared by 6 bases and J by 4 bases, with 12 bases of the junction left unmatched. The CDR3 runs to 15 residues. The CDR3 nucleotides are TGTGCCAGCAGCATCGCCGGGACAGCTAATTACGAGCAGTACTTC. Translating it yields CASSIAGTANYEQYF.

The rearrangement uses TRBV18 and TRBJ1-2; D is unresolved. Germline CDR1 and CDR2: KGHSH and LQKENI. Trimming left V 2 bases short and J 5 bases short, with 12 bases between. This CDR3 spans 14 amino acids. As DNA, the CDR3 is TGTGCCAGCTCACCAGAGGATCTAGGATATGGCTACACCTTC. It is translated as CASSPEDLGYGYTF.

This sequence joins TRBV5-1 and TRBJ2-7; 7 bases align to TRBD2. The germline CDR1 and CDR2 sequences are SGHRS and YFSETQ. This CDR3 is built from 11 residues. V was clipped by 3 bases and J by 6 bases; unmatched bases: 0. The CDR3 nucleotides are TGCGCCAGCAGCTGGGAGGGCGAGCAGTACTTC. Its protein product is CASSWEGEQYF.

This sequence joins TRBV28 and TRBJ1-2; D is perhaps TRBD1 (6 bases). CDR1 MDHEN and CDR2 SYDVKM come from the germline V gene. With 5 bases removed from V and 5 bases from J, the gap between germline ends came to 15 bases. This CDR3 spans 14 amino acids. CDR3 sequence (DNA): TGTGCCAGCAGTCCAGCTTGGACAGCGTATGGCTACACCTTC. Amino acids: CASSPAWTAYGYTF.

This clone was seen a handful of times. The chain carries TRBV4-1 and TRBJ2-5, with a weak D call TRBD2 (5 bases). The CDR3 runs to 13 residues. Germline CDR1 reads MGHRA; CDR2 reads YSYEKL. V was clipped by 4 bases and J by 1 base, with 7 bases between them. CDR3 coding DNA: TGCGCCAGCAGCCGAGGAGGCCAAGAGACCCAGTACTTC. It translates to CASSRGGQETQYF.

This rearrangement joins TRBV13 to TRBJ2-3; TRBD2 agrees at 8 bases. This CDR3 spans 17 amino acids. From germline, CDR1 is PRHDT and CDR2 FYEKMQ (reference sequence). V shed 2 bases, J shed 0 bases, and the junction held 7 bases outside the gene matches. The CDR3 loop reads CASSLLLAGPSTDTQYF. The DNA of the CDR3 is TGTGCCAGCAGCTTATTGTTAGCGGGGCCTAGCACAGATACGCAGTATTTT.

The rearrangement links TRBV5-1 to TRBJ2-1, with D tentatively TRBD2 (6 bases). Germline values: CDR1 SGHRS, CDR2 YFSETQ. This CDR3 region has 15 residues. Deletions cut 0 bases from V and 7 bases from J, with 14 bases between. The CDR3 DNA is TGCGCCAGCAGCTTGGACGGGAGAAGGGAGAATGAGCAGTTCTTC. It specifies CASSLDGRRENEQFF.